One TCR beta chain is described in this entry. Its antigen remains unidentified. The table came from immunoSEQ multiplex PCR; TCRdb's copy has only in-frame clones and leaves some out. The data hold fewer than 15,000 clones, with approximately 98% observed a single time. This specimen comes from a study of monozygotic twins with cystic fibrosis. There are 14 residues in the CDR3. Per the germline V gene, CDR1 is MDHEN and CDR2 is SYDVKM. V dropped 3 bases and J dropped 3; count of bases not matched to a gene: 1. Study-wide points: Nucleotide-identical clonotype sharing was significantly higher within monozygotic CF twin pairs than between unrelated CF individuals.

The chain uses TRBV28 and TRBJ2-1, with 8 positions matching TRBD2. This clonotype originated in a girl aged 2-15 years with cystic fibrosis. The material sequenced was blood. The CDR3 protein is CASSFSGIYNEQFF. Here the CDR3 DNA reads TGTGCCAGCAGTTTTAGCGGGATCTACAATGAGCAGTTCTTC. Full variable domain (outside the CDR3, taken from reference TRBV28 and TRBJ2-1): DVKVTQSSRYLVKRTGEKVFLECVQDMDHENMFWYRQDPGLGLRLIYFSYDVKMKEKGDIPEGYSVSREKKERFSLILESASTNQTSMYLCASSFSGIYNEQFFGPGTRLTVL.